Listed below are T cell receptor beta chains from one sample, sequenced in a study of metastatic and nonmetastatic thyroid tumors. TCRdb re-called clones from the PCR reads using MiXCR. In the table there are about 11,000 clones, around 30% of which are singletons. Sequenced input: tumor tissue. These receptors originate from a female donor with papillary thyroid cancer or a benign thyroid nodule (not recorded which). Some clones in this sample may be carry-over from other donors' samples. Each CDR3 is given with its conserved first and last residue. Each record gives: J gene, D gene, V gene, clone size, CDR3 protein, CDR3 DNA. A D gene is named only where the DNA matches it firmly. Size tells how often a clone was seen (once, few, many) or the class of an expanded clone, and some rows leave it out.

j_gene: TRBJ1-5; d_gene: TRBD1; v_gene: TRBV15; abundance: -; CDR3aa: CATSTGTGHQPQHF; CDR3nt: TGTGCCACCAGCACCGGGACAGGGCATCAGCCCCAGCATTTT
j_gene: TRBJ2-4; d_gene: TRBD2; v_gene: TRBV11-2; abundance: many; CDR3aa: CASSLGLAGGQSRNIQYF; CDR3nt: TGTGCCAGCAGCTTAGGACTAGCGGGGGGGCAAAGTCGAAACATTCAGTACTTC
j_gene: TRBJ2-7; d_gene: -; v_gene: TRBV6-1; abundance: few; CDR3aa: CASSPSSYEQYF; CDR3nt: TGTGCCAGCAGTCCAAGCTCCTACGAGCAGTACTTC
j_gene: TRBJ2-2; d_gene: TRBD1; v_gene: TRBV20-1; abundance: few; CDR3aa: CSASRDSSNTGELFF; CDR3nt: TGCAGTGCCTCTCGGGACAGTTCGAACACCGGGGAGCTGTTTTTT
j_gene: TRBJ1-1; d_gene: TRBD1; v_gene: TRBV5-1; abundance: -; CDR3aa: CASRNMDRAREAFF; CDR3nt: TGCGCCAGCAGGAATATGGACAGGGCACGTGAAGCTTTCTTT
j_gene: TRBJ1-2; d_gene: -; v_gene: TRBV4-2; abundance: many; CDR3aa: CASSQDDARAWYGYTF; CDR3nt: TGTGCCAGCAGCCAAGATGATGCAAGAGCATGGTACGGCTACACCTTC
j_gene: TRBJ1-2; d_gene: -; v_gene: TRBV4-1; abundance: many; CDR3aa: CASSHLTGPNYGYTF; CDR3nt: TGCGCCAGCAGCCATTTGACAGGCCCCAACTATGGCTACACCTTC
j_gene: TRBJ1-5; d_gene: -; v_gene: TRBV28; abundance: many; CDR3aa: CASTQRGAWQPQHF; CDR3nt: TGTGCCAGCACCCAGCGGGGGGCCTGGCAGCCCCAGCATTTT
j_gene: TRBJ2-3; d_gene: TRBD2; v_gene: TRBV3-1; abundance: -; CDR3aa: CASSQDISGGGTDTQYF; CDR3nt: TGTGCCAGCAGCCAAGATATTAGCGGGGGGGGCACAGATACGCAGTATTTT
j_gene: TRBJ2-1; d_gene: -; v_gene: TRBV20-1; abundance: few; CDR3aa: CSARDQIGIYNEQFF; CDR3nt: TGCAGTGCTAGAGATCAGATAGGGATATACAATGAGCAGTTCTTC
j_gene: TRBJ1-1; d_gene: -; v_gene: TRBV7-2; abundance: -; CDR3aa: CASKHRRGVNTEAFF; CDR3nt: TGTGCCAGCAAACACCGTCGGGGCGTGAACACTGAAGCTTTCTTT
j_gene: TRBJ2-1; d_gene: TRBD1; v_gene: TRBV24-1; abundance: large; CDR3aa: CATSDDRGRGSYNEQFF; CDR3nt: TGTGCCACCAGTGATGACAGGGGGCGCGGATCCTACAATGAGCAGTTCTTC
j_gene: TRBJ2-2; d_gene: TRBD2; v_gene: TRBV20-1; abundance: -; CDR3aa: CSASPSGGSNTGELFF; CDR3nt: TGCAGTGCTAGTCCTAGCGGGGGTTCGAACACCGGGGAGCTGTTTTTT
j_gene: TRBJ1-5; d_gene: TRBD1; v_gene: TRBV2; abundance: medium-sized; CDR3aa: CASSPGTGAYQPQHF; CDR3nt: TGTGCCAGCAGTCCTGGGACAGGGGCTTATCAGCCCCAGCATTTT
j_gene: TRBJ2-7; d_gene: TRBD1; v_gene: TRBV20-1; abundance: -; CDR3aa: CSATGEGVKEQYF; CDR3nt: TGCAGTGCCACAGGGGAAGGGGTGAAGGAGCAGTACTTC
j_gene: TRBJ2-1; d_gene: -; v_gene: TRBV18; abundance: many; CDR3aa: CASSPEGGGFSYNEQFF; CDR3nt: TGTGCCAGCTCACCCGAGGGGGGTGGGTTCTCCTACAATGAGCAGTTCTTC
j_gene: TRBJ2-1; d_gene: -; v_gene: TRBV20-1; abundance: -; CDR3aa: CSAGDRFSYNEQFF; CDR3nt: TGCAGTGCGGGAGACAGATTCTCCTACAATGAGCAGTTCTTC
j_gene: TRBJ2-5; d_gene: TRBD1; v_gene: TRBV12-3/TRBV12-4; abundance: many; CDR3aa: CASTKTGFGETQYF; CDR3nt: TGTGCCAGCACCAAGACAGGGTTCGGAGAGACCCAGTACTTC
j_gene: TRBJ1-5; d_gene: -; v_gene: TRBV6-1; abundance: medium-sized; CDR3aa: CASSLGMGRNQPQHF; CDR3nt: TGTGCCAGCAGTTTGGGGATGGGTCGCAATCAGCCCCAGCATTTT
j_gene: TRBJ1-2; d_gene: -; v_gene: TRBV5-1; abundance: medium-sized; CDR3aa: CASSLDRANYGYTF; CDR3nt: TGCGCCAGCAGCTTGGACAGGGCTAACTATGGCTACACCTTC
j_gene: TRBJ1-2; d_gene: TRBD1; v_gene: TRBV27; abundance: medium-sized; CDR3aa: CASSQPGQGGGYTF; CDR3nt: TGTGCCAGCAGTCAACCGGGACAGGGGGGCGGCTACACCTTC
j_gene: TRBJ2-7; d_gene: TRBD2; v_gene: TRBV6-2/TRBV6-3; abundance: -; CDR3aa: CASSRPRTSGRTYEQYF; CDR3nt: TGTGCCAGCAGTCGACCGCGGACTAGCGGGAGAACCTACGAGCAGTACTTC
j_gene: TRBJ2-7; d_gene: TRBD2; v_gene: TRBV7-8; abundance: -; CDR3aa: CASSIGLAGTYEQYF; CDR3nt: TGTGCCAGCAGCATCGGACTAGCGGGGACCTACGAGCAGTACTTC
j_gene: TRBJ2-6; d_gene: -; v_gene: TRBV5-1; abundance: -; CDR3aa: CASSGLLSGANVLTF; CDR3nt: TGCGCCAGCTCGGGACTCCTCTCTGGGGCCAACGTCCTGACTTTC
j_gene: TRBJ2-7; d_gene: -; v_gene: TRBV20-1; abundance: many; CDR3aa: CSAGGDSRGEQYF; CDR3nt: TGCAGTGCTGGGGGGGACAGCCGCGGGGAGCAGTACTTC
j_gene: TRBJ2-2; d_gene: -; v_gene: TRBV2; abundance: many; CDR3aa: CASRFLYTGELFF; CDR3nt: TGTGCCAGCAGGTTTTTATACACCGGGGAGCTGTTTTTT
j_gene: TRBJ2-7; d_gene: -; v_gene: TRBV25-1; abundance: few; CDR3aa: CASGDLAEGSYEQYF; CDR3nt: TGTGCCAGCGGGGATCTAGCAGAAGGCTCCTACGAGCAGTACTTC
j_gene: TRBJ2-3; d_gene: TRBD1; v_gene: TRBV5-1; abundance: -; CDR3aa: CASSLMGQRIDTQYF; CDR3nt: TGCGCCAGCAGCTTGATGGGACAGAGGATAGATACGCAGTATTTT
j_gene: TRBJ1-2; d_gene: -; v_gene: TRBV5-1; abundance: -; CDR3aa: CASSLGQDGGGYTF; CDR3nt: TGCGCCAGCAGCTTGGGACAGGACGGGGGCGGCTACACCTTC
j_gene: TRBJ1-2; d_gene: -; v_gene: TRBV20-1; abundance: once; CDR3aa: CSARDGGTYGYTF; CDR3nt: TGCAGTGCTAGAGACGGGGGCACCTATGGCTACACCTTC
j_gene: TRBJ2-3; d_gene: TRBD1; v_gene: TRBV20-1; abundance: once; CDR3aa: CSAPIKTGSDTQYF; CDR3nt: TGCAGTGCCCCCATTAAGACAGGGTCAGATACGCAGTATTTT
j_gene: TRBJ2-7; d_gene: TRBD1; v_gene: TRBV2; abundance: -; CDR3aa: CATSTGTDEQYF; CDR3nt: TGTGCCACTTCGACAGGGACCGACGAGCAGTACTTC
j_gene: TRBJ2-7; d_gene: TRBD2; v_gene: TRBV7-9; abundance: -; CDR3aa: CASSRPGLDYEQYF; CDR3nt: TGTGCCAGCAGCAGACCGGGACTAGACTACGAGCAGTACTTC
j_gene: TRBJ2-2; d_gene: -; v_gene: TRBV20-1; abundance: medium-sized; CDR3aa: CSASPTPGAQAMTGELFF; CDR3nt: TGCAGTGCTAGTCCCACTCCCGGCGCCCAGGCGATGACCGGGGAGCTGTTTTTT
j_gene: TRBJ1-5; d_gene: TRBD1; v_gene: TRBV3-1; abundance: -; CDR3aa: CASKGQGDGQPQHF; CDR3nt: TGTGCCAGCAAGGGACAGGGGGACGGTCAGCCCCAGCATTTT
j_gene: TRBJ2-1; d_gene: TRBD2; v_gene: TRBV6-1; abundance: -; CDR3aa: CASSSTGLAEKQFF; CDR3nt: TGTGCCAGCAGTTCTACGGGACTAGCGGAGAAGCAGTTCTTC
j_gene: TRBJ1-2; d_gene: -; v_gene: TRBV6-2/TRBV6-3; abundance: few; CDR3aa: CASSKSFGRSHNYGYTF; CDR3nt: TGTGCCAGCAGTAAATCATTCGGGAGGAGCCATAACTATGGCTACACCTTC
j_gene: TRBJ1-3; d_gene: -; v_gene: TRBV6-2/TRBV6-3; abundance: -; CDR3aa: CASRYGESGNTIYF; CDR3nt: TGTGCCAGCAGGTACGGAGAATCTGGAAACACCATATATTTT
j_gene: TRBJ2-5; d_gene: -; v_gene: TRBV20-1; abundance: many; CDR3aa: CSGNRQETQYF; CDR3nt: TGCAGTGGGAACCGCCAAGAGACCCAGTACTTC
j_gene: TRBJ2-7; d_gene: -; v_gene: TRBV7-2; abundance: -; CDR3aa: CASSTGRFYEQYF; CDR3nt: TGTGCCAGCAGTACAGGGCGGTTCTACGAGCAGTACTTC
j_gene: TRBJ2-1; d_gene: -; v_gene: TRBV27; abundance: -; CDR3aa: CASSSPYRAGTNNEQFF; CDR3nt: TGTGCCAGCAGTTCCCCCTACAGGGCCGGAACAAACAATGAGCAGTTCTTC
j_gene: TRBJ1-6; d_gene: -; v_gene: TRBV11-3; abundance: -; CDR3aa: CATRRGGGSPLHF; CDR3nt: TGTGCCACACGCCGGGGCGGAGGATCACCCCTCCACTTT
j_gene: TRBJ1-5; d_gene: -; v_gene: TRBV20-1; abundance: medium-sized; CDR3aa: CSAYRTDRGNQPQHF; CDR3nt: TGCAGTGCTTATCGGACTGATCGGGGCAATCAGCCCCAGCATTTT
j_gene: TRBJ2-7; d_gene: -; v_gene: TRBV12-3/TRBV12-4; abundance: -; CDR3aa: CASSYRGAAGEQYF; CDR3nt: TGTGCCAGCAGTTACAGGGGGGCAGCGGGGGAGCAGTACTTC
j_gene: TRBJ1-1; d_gene: -; v_gene: TRBV10-1; abundance: few; CDR3aa: CASSEGPRDTEAFF; CDR3nt: TGCGCCAGCAGTGAGGGCCCTAGAGACACTGAAGCTTTCTTT
j_gene: TRBJ2-7; d_gene: -; v_gene: TRBV6-4; abundance: -; CDR3aa: CASIPQGTYEQYF; CDR3nt: TGTGCCAGCATTCCTCAGGGGACCTACGAGCAGTACTTC
j_gene: TRBJ2-1; d_gene: -; v_gene: TRBV6-2/TRBV6-3; abundance: few; CDR3aa: CASGLNENNEQFF; CDR3nt: TGTGCCAGCGGACTTAACGAAAACAATGAGCAGTTCTTC
j_gene: TRBJ2-1; d_gene: TRBD2; v_gene: TRBV12-3/TRBV12-4; abundance: few; CDR3aa: CASSLAGGPHNEQFF; CDR3nt: TGTGCCAGCAGTCTAGCGGGAGGGCCTCACAATGAGCAGTTCTTC
j_gene: TRBJ2-2; d_gene: -; v_gene: TRBV11-3; abundance: -; CDR3aa: CASSRQGGDTGELFF; CDR3nt: TGTGCCAGCAGCAGACAGGGAGGCGACACCGGGGAGCTGTTTTTT
j_gene: TRBJ1-5; d_gene: -; v_gene: TRBV5-1; abundance: medium-sized; CDR3aa: CASSLAGFSNQPQHF; CDR3nt: TGCGCCAGCAGCTTGGCTGGATTTAGCAATCAGCCCCAGCATTTT
j_gene: TRBJ2-3; d_gene: -; v_gene: TRBV6-1; abundance: -; CDR3aa: CASSEREVGTDTQYF; CDR3nt: TGTGCCAGCAGTGAAAGGGAGGTTGGCACAGATACGCAGTATTTT